This T cell receptor (beta chain) originates from a study of radiation and T cells in renal cell carcinoma. Points on this clone: A junction end diverges from the germline sequence, so it may reflect a read error. This CDR3 is also generated by other DNA sequences in the sample.

Time point meaning: blood 2 weeks post-SBRT. Indicated treatment: 15 Gy SBRT to primary tumor, nephrectomy 4 weeks later. The tumor was a clear cell renal cell carcinoma. The table came from immunoSEQ multiplex PCR; TCRdb's copy has only in-frame clones and leaves some out. The sample lists 160,000 or so clones; 80% to 90% were seen once. The TCR was taken from a woman between 50 and 59 years old with renal cell carcinoma. The source material was blood, sampled from a patient whose treatment included radiotherapy and nephrectomy.

The CDR3 coding sequence is TGTGCCAGCAGCCCCAACTCCGGGACGGTCTCCTACGAGCAATACTTC. As protein: CASSPNSGTVSYEQYF. The chain joins TRBV5-4 to TRBJ2-7; D possibly uses TRBD1 or TRBD2 (5 bases each). Germline lookup yields CDR1 SGHNT and CDR2 YYREEE (reference sequence). There are 16 residues in the CDR3.